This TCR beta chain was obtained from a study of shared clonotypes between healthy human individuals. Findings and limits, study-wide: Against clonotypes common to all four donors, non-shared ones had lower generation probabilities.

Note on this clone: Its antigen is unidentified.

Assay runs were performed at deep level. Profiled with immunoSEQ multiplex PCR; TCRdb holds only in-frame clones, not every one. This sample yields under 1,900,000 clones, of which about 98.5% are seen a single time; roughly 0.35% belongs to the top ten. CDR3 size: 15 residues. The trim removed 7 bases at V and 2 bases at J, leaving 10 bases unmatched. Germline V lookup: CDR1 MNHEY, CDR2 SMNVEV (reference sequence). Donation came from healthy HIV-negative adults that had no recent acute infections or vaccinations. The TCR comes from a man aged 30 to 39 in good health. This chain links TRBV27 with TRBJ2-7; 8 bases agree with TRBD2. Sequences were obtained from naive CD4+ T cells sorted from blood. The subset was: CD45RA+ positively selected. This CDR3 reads CASIGHGRGTYEQYF. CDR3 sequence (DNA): TGTGCCAGCATCGGGCACGGGAGGGGAACCTACGAGCAGTACTTC.